Listed below are T cell receptor beta chains from one sample, sequenced in a study of blood T cell repertoires in COVID-19. The assay was immunoSEQ multiplex PCR, and TCRdb's table has in-frame clones only and misses some. This sample yields some 700,000 clones, of which more than 80% are seen a single time; over 0.2% belongs to the top ten. The specimen was peripheral blood. All receptors derive from a woman aged 18-29 years with acute or convalescent COVID-19. Each CDR3 is given with its conserved first and last residue. The D gene is left open where the match is weak. A clone size is listed for some rows: how often the clone was seen (once, few, many), or a class if it is expanded.

v_call,clone_size,j_call,d_call,cdr3_aa
TRBV4-1,.,TRBJ2-7,.,CASSHPYRAQQYF
TRBV2,.,TRBJ2-3,.,CASRFQAGTDTQYF
TRBV6-5,.,TRBJ2-4,TRBD1,CASRKGQSENIQYF
TRBV18,few,TRBJ1-1,.,CASSEFGYTEAFF
TRBV14,.,TRBJ2-7,.,CASSRDGVKYF
TRBV25-1,.,TRBJ2-2,TRBD1,CASSSTGGFTGELFF
TRBV7-9,.,TRBJ2-2,TRBD2,CASSFGTIGLAGGAGELFF
TRBV5-1,.,TRBJ1-1,.,CASSPGDQGWTEAFF
TRBV2,.,TRBJ1-2,.,CASSERLLPIYGYTF
TRBV30,.,TRBJ1-3,.,CAWSLTRGFSGNTIYF
TRBV3-1/TRBV3-2,.,TRBJ1-2,.,CASSPTGYGYTF
TRBV9,few,TRBJ1-2,.,CASSQVESGGYTF
TRBV10-3,.,TRBJ2-5,.,CAISDPHGGQETQYF
TRBV4-1,.,TRBJ1-3,TRBD1,CASSQPKDRGPSGNTIYF
TRBV1,.,TRBJ2-7,.,CTSSQEGLAYEQYF
TRBV6-5,.,TRBJ2-6,.,CASSSAASGANVLTF
TRBV3-1/TRBV3-2,.,TRBJ2-1,.,CASSQGRLEQFF
TRBV6-5,once,TRBJ1-1,TRBD1,CASSSQGGNTEAFF
TRBV28,once,TRBJ2-7,.,CASSPRSRSYEQYF
TRBV9,.,TRBJ1-3,.,CASSVAGYGNTIYF
TRBV9,.,TRBJ2-3,TRBD2,CASSVGISGGSTDTQYF
TRBV18,.,TRBJ1-2,.,CASSPEERTPYGYTF
TRBV7-9,once,TRBJ2-3,TRBD2,CASSLGERGWGTDTQYF
TRBV9,.,TRBJ1-2,.,CASRGLGGYTF
TRBV7-3,.,TRBJ1-1,TRBD1,CASSLTVGTVAEAFF
TRBV6-5,.,TRBJ1-2,TRBD1,CASSLRDRVGYTF
TRBV4-1,.,TRBJ2-3,TRBD2,CASSQLGGGRTDTQYF
TRBV5-6,.,TRBJ2-3,TRBD1,CASSYGGTGADTQYF
TRBV10-3,.,TRBJ2-7,TRBD1,CAISESIWTGETYEQYF
TRBV9,once,TRBJ2-2,TRBD2,CASSAAGAGTGELFF
TRBV4-2,.,TRBJ1-1,.,CASSQADRNTEAFF
TRBV28,.,TRBJ1-2,.,CASSLERGGNYGYTF
TRBV4-1,.,TRBJ2-1,.,CASSQVLVDHEQFF
TRBV19,few,TRBJ1-1,.,CASTHLGRENTEAFF
TRBV11-2,once,TRBJ1-1,TRBD1,CASSHRDSSMNTEAFF
TRBV5-1,.,TRBJ2-3,TRBD2,CASSLEASGGAEDTQYF
TRBV7-8,.,TRBJ1-5,TRBD1,CASSLGTGHQPQHF
TRBV13,.,TRBJ2-1,TRBD2,CASSFGLAGVPSYNEQFF
TRBV9,.,TRBJ2-2,TRBD2,CASSVAGPSGGEYTGELFF
TRBV6-6,once,TRBJ1-5,TRBD1,CASSPRGGQGAFGSNQPQHF
TRBV12-5,.,TRBJ1-3,.,CASRGWIGNTIYF
TRBV27,.,TRBJ1-5,.,CASSLTSGGGGGQPQHF
TRBV29-1,.,TRBJ2-7,TRBD2,CSVSGDRGDYEQYF
TRBV7-3,.,TRBJ2-3,.,CASSLGLTDTQYF
TRBV4-1,.,TRBJ2-1,.,CASSQAGWPYNEQFF